The sample holds many counts of the clone carrying this TCR beta chain. Antigen unknown. The CDR3 covers 12 residues. Trimming stripped 6 bases from V and 3 bases from J, with 9 bases between. The data originate from a study of Graves' ophthalmopathy and Graves' hyperthyroidism. The authors amplified TCR beta CDR3 regions from RNA transcripts. The authors performed first-round RT-PCR with HTBI primers and then a second-round multiplex PCR. TCRdb re-called the multiplex PCR reads through MiXCR, storing one row per CDR3 protein. The sample includes some 1.1 million distinct CDR3 sequences, less than 45% of them seen just once. The study's findings and limits: Blood shared most expanded thyroid clonotypes above 0.001 frequency.

The genes are TRBV12-3 or TRBV12-4 and TRBJ2-7, with unresolved D. Sequencing was done on a sample of peripheral blood or thyroid tissue (not recorded which). This receptor was obtained from an adult man with Graves' hyperthyroidism. The CDR3 DNA reads as TGTGCCAGCAGCCCGGACCACTACGAGCAGTACTTC. Residues: CASSPDHYEQYF.